The entry that follows covers one T cell receptor beta chain sequence. These data come from a study of CD8+CD57+ T cells in acquired aplastic anemia. Genomic DNA, serving as template, underwent TCR beta VDJ and CDR3 profiling. One entry per CDR3 protein, called by TCRdb with MiXCR from the reads. This sample has around 250,000 distinct CDR3 sequences, with 55% to 65% found just once. Germline CDR1 SGDLS, CDR2 YYNGEE. The CDR3 has 14 residues. Trimming took 1 base from V and 2 from J; bases not matched to a gene: 1. This chain joins TRBV9 and TRBJ1-2, with 8 nucleotides matching TRBD1. Sequencing used sorted CD4+, CD8+, or CD8+CD57+ T cells (not recorded which) from PBMCs. The source is a human donor with severe aplastic anemia or a healthy control (not recorded which). CDR3: CASSVRQGNYGYTF. The CDR3 nucleotides are TGTGCCAGCAGCGTACGACAGGGGAACTATGGCTACACCTTC.